The 6 T cell receptor beta chains reported below all come from one sample, sequenced in a study of CD8 T cells in Susac syndrome. cDNA came from roughly 0.5 to 1 ug RNA primed by random hexamers. TCRdb analysed the immunoSEQ multiplex PCR reads with MiXCR anew, one entry per CDR3 protein. The profile shows 95,000 to 150,000 distinct CDR3 sequences, 85% to 95% of them singletons. Sequencing was done on a sample of CD8+ T cells from PBMCs. The receptors here all came from a human donor with Susac syndrome.

The V and J genes are TRBV25-1 and TRBJ1-1; 7 nucleotides align to TRBD1. The CDR3 loop spans 14 amino acids. Germline V gene sequence: CDR1 MGHDK, CDR2 SYGVNS. V lost 5 bases, J lost 3 bases, and 6 bases stayed unmatched. CDR3: CASSQQGRDTEAFF. In DNA form, the CDR3 reads TGTGCCAGCAGTCAACAGGGGCGGGACACTGAAGCTTTCTTT.

The chain joins TRBV9 to TRBJ2-3; TRBD2 might be the D (6 bases). Germline assignment: CDR1 SGDLS and CDR2 YYNGEE. Trimming took 4 bases from V and 1 from J, leaving 10 bases between them. The CDR3 covers 14 residues. The CDR3 protein is CASSSGYRTDTQYF. CDR3 in DNA: TGTGCCAGCAGCAGCGGGTACCGCACAGATACGCAGTATTTT.

This chain joins TRBV30 and TRBJ2-3; D not certain. This CDR3 comprises 14 residues. Between the trimmed V and J ends, which lost 0 bases and 2 bases, there was a span of 9 bases. Per germline, CDR1 GTSNPN and CDR2 SVGIG (reference sequence). This chain's CDR3 is CAWSVLTLTDTQYF. In DNA, the CDR3 is TGTGCCTGGAGTGTCCTGACCCTCACAGATACGCAGTATTTT.

This rearrangement joins TRBV29-1 to TRBJ1-1, with 7 bases lining up with TRBD1. The CDR3 is 14 residues long. Trimming cost V 4 bases and J 6 bases; bases outside gene matches: 11. Germline loops: CDR1 SQVTM, CDR2 ANQGSEA. The CDR3 sequence is CSVVLQGLGAEAFF. CDR3 nucleotide sequence: TGCAGCGTTGTGTTACAGGGGCTAGGGGCTGAAGCTTTCTTT.

The chain links TRBV4-3 to TRBJ2-5; D is tentatively TRBD1 or TRBD2 (5 bases each). From germline, CDR1 is LGHNA and CDR2 YSLEER. Trimming took 0 bases from V and 7 from J, leaving 15 bases between them. The CDR3 sequence is 15 residues long. CDR3 bases: TGCGCCAGCAGCCAAGATCTGGGGGAAAGCGGGACCCAGTACTTC. As protein: CASSQDLGESGTQYF.

This clonotype was counted once. V is TRBV4-1 and J is TRBJ1-1, with a weak D call TRBD1 (5 bases). The CDR3 is made up of 15 amino acids. CDR1 is MGHRA and CDR2 is YSYEKL in the germline V gene. V lost 0 bases and J lost 5, with 13 bases in between. CDR3 in amino acids: CASSQEVGGETEAFF. Here the CDR3 DNA reads TGCGCCAGCAGCCAAGAGGTGGGGGGTGAGACTGAAGCTTTCTTT.